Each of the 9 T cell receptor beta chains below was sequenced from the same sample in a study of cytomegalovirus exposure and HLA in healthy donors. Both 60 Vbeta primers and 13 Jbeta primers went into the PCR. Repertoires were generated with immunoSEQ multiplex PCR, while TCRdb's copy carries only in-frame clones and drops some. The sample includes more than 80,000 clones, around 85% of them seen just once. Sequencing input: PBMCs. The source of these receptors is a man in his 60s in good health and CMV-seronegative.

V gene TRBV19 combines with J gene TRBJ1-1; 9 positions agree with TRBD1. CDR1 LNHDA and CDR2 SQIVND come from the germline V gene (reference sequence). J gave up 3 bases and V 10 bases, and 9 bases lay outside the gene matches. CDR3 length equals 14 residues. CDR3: CAIRGTGYDTEAFF. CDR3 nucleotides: TGTGCCATCCGCGGGACAGGGTACGACACTGAAGCTTTCTTT.

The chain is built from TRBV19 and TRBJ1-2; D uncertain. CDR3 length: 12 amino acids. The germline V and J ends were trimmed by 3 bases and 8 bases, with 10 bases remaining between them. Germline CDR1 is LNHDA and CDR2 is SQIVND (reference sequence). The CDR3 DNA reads TGTGCCAGTAGTATCGGGGAGTACGGCTACACCTTC. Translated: CASSIGEYGYTF.

CDR3 amino acids: CASSQEWAGEAFF. The DNA of the CDR3 is TGCGCCAGCAGCCAAGAGTGGGCAGGTGAAGCTTTCTTT. The chain couples TRBV4-3 to TRBJ1-1, with no clear D. The CDR3 has 13 residues. In germline, CDR1 is LGHNA, CDR2 YSLEER. V gave up 0 bases and J gave up 7 bases, with 9 bases separating them.

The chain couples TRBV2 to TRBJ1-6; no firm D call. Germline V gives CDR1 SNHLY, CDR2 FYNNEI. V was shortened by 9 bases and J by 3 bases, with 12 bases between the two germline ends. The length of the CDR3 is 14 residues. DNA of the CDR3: TGTGCCAGTGGAGTCCGTAACTATAATTCACCCCTCCACTTT. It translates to CASGVRNYNSPLHF.

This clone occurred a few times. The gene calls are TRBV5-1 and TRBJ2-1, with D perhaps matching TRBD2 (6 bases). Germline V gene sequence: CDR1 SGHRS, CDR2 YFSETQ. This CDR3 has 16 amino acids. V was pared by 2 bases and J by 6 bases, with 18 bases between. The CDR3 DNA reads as TGCGCCAGCAGCTTCCTTAGCGGTAGGGTGGGCAATGAGCAGTTCTTC. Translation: CASSFLSGRVGNEQFF.

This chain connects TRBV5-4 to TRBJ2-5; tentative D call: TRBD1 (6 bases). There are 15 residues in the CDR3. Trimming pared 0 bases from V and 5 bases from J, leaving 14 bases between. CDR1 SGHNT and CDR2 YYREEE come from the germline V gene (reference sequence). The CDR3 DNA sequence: TGTGCCAGCAGCTTGGGTGGACAGCGAGGGGAGACCCAGTACTTC. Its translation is CASSLGGQRGETQYF.

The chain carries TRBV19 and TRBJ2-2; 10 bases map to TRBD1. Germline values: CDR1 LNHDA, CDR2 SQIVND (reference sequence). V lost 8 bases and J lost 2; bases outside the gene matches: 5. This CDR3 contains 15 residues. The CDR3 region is CASDRGRKNTGELFF. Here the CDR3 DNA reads TGTGCCAGTGACAGGGGGCGAAAAAACACCGGGGAGCTGTTTTTT.

The CDR3 sequence: CASSPRTDYTGELFF. The CDR3 DNA reads as TGTGCCAGCTCACCACGGACAGACTACACCGGGGAGCTGTTTTTT. The gene calls are TRBV18 and TRBJ2-2, with D maybe TRBD1 (6 bases). CDR1 KGHSH and CDR2 LQKENI come from the germline V gene. V dropped 1 base and J dropped 3 bases, with 9 bases sitting between them. This CDR3 spans 15 amino acids.

The CDR3 sequence: CASRTRQGATNEKLFF. The CDR3 DNA reads as TGTGCCAGCCGTACCCGGCAGGGGGCAACTAATGAAAAACTGTTTTTT. The rearrangement joins TRBV19 to TRBJ1-4; 7 positions agree with TRBD1. CDR1 and CDR2 from the germline V gene are LNHDA and SQIVND (reference sequence). Trimming at V came to 9 bases and at J to 0 bases, leaving 10 bases not matched to a gene. This CDR3 has 16 residues.